This T cell receptor (beta chain) was recorded in a study of T cells in Graves' hyperthyroidism and ophthalmopathy. Findings and limits, study-wide: Also found in blood were most expanded thyroid clonotypes above 0.001.

The TCR beta CDR3 regions underwent amplification using RNA transcripts as the source. When the TCR CDR3 underwent first-round RT-PCR, the HTBI primer set was used. TCRdb redid the calling of the multiplex PCR reads with MiXCR, one entry per CDR3 protein. The sample lists around 560,000 distinct CDR3 sequences, 16% occurring once. The CDR3 totals 16 residues. Trimming shortened V by 4 bases and J by 1 base, and 16 bases separated the two germline ends. Germline CDR1 LGHDT, CDR2 YNNKEL (reference sequence). Clinical symptoms, serum thyroxine and TRAb, thyroid ultrasound and orbital computed tomography together formed the diagnostic basis. As regards this clonotype: Its cognate antigen is unknown.

Sample: blood. This clonotype was obtained from a woman aged 18-29 years with Graves' hyperthyroidism. The chain recombines TRBV3-1 with TRBJ1-1, with D tentatively TRBD1 (5 bases). The CDR3 region has the DNA TGTGCCAGCAGCCTCCCGGGGCCCCTGGAGAACACTGAAGCTTTCTTT. Protein product: CASSLPGPLENTEAFF.